These 3 T cell receptor beta chains were all obtained from the same sample, sequenced in a study of blood T cells in healthy people across ages. A second PCR of 7 to 11 cycles used a sample-barcoded 5' primer and a J-beta primer mix. TCRdb itself ran the 5' RACE reads through MiXCR, one entry per CDR3 protein. The repertoire has roughly 1,000,000 distinct CDR3 sequences, roughly 24% of them found once; the top ten carry about 0.8%. This sample also belongs to another study, concerning T cells of mothers and their children.

Sequenced sample: blood. The receptors were gathered from a girl aged 2 to 10 in good health.

On this clonotype: Mismatch with germline at one junction end may stem from a read error. The rearrangement joins TRBV27 to TRBJ1-1; 7 nucleotides align to TRBD1. The germline V gene has CDR1 MNHEY and CDR2 SMNVEV (reference sequence). The CDR3 loop spans 13 amino acids. The CDR3 here is CASSPQGLTAAFF. CDR3 nucleotides: TGTGCCAGCAGTCCACAGGGGTTGACTGCAGCTTTCTTT.

This clonotype turned up a few times. The V gene is TRBV7-9, the J gene TRBJ2-1; D is ambiguous. The V gene's germline CDR1 is SEHNR and CDR2 FQNEAQ (reference sequence). This CDR3 has 16 residues. V lost 9 bases and J lost 0, with 18 bases in between. For the CDR3, the DNA is TGTGCCAGTAGCCCTAAGGGCTCCAGCTCCTACAATGAGCAGTTCTTC. Translated: CASSPKGSSSYNEQFF.

The chain recombines TRBV5-6 with TRBJ2-5; 10 bases agree with TRBD1. CDR1 is SGHDT and CDR2 is YYEEEE in the germline V gene. V dropped 7 bases and J dropped 11; count of bases not matched to a gene: 11. This CDR3 contains 13 residues. Here the CDR3 reads CASGTTGGFEQYF. As DNA, the CDR3 is TGTGCCAGCGGGACGACAGGGGGCTTTGAGCAGTACTTC.